Listed here is a single T cell receptor beta chain. Germline trimming cut 2 bases from V and 13 bases from J; bases unmatched to any gene: 12. The CDR3 totals 14 residues. CDR1 and CDR2 (germline): SGDLS, YYNGEE. In the study's own analysis: Reference gene primer amplification yielded estimated nucleated cell counts. Data came from immunoSEQ multiplex PCR; TCRdb stores just in-frame clones and leaves some out. The D gene and trimming were derived from the DNA, and the V and J assignments and clone size from that table. Among about 230,000 clones listed, roughly 85% were seen once. This entry belongs to a study of blood T cell repertoires in COVID-19. In the study overall: Italy, Spain and the United States were the sources of the convalescent and acute COVID-19 samples. T cells, B-cell-depleted T cells, or PBMCs supplied cDNA or gDNA.

Sequences were obtained from peripheral blood. V is TRBV9 and J is TRBJ2-3, with 8 bases matching TRBD2. The source of this sequence is a woman in her 70s with active or convalescent COVID-19. The CDR3 protein is CASSVTLKGLEKYF. CDR3 sequence (DNA): TGTGCCAGCAGCGTGACCCTTAAGGGACTAGAGAAGTATTTT. The complete variable domain, with remaining parts taken from reference TRBV9 and TRBJ2-3, reads DSGVTQTPKHLITATGQRVTLRCSPRSGDLSVYWYQQSLDQGLQFLIQYYNGEERAKGNILERFSAQQFPDLHSELNLSSLELGDSALYFCASSVTLKGLEKYFGPGTRLTVL.